These T cell receptor beta chains were read from a single sample in a study of tumor and adjacent non-tumor tissue in lung cancer. Each CDR3 protein gets one entry after TCRdb re-called the multiplex PCR reads with MiXCR. The sample has almost 75,000 distinct CDR3 sequences, roughly 75% seen once. The sample comprised distant non-tumor lung tissue. Receptors originate from a woman in her forties or fifties with non-small cell lung cancer. Each CDR3 is given with its conserved first and last residue. The order of the fields is V gene, clone size, J gene, D gene, CDR3 DNA, CDR3 protein. A D gene is named only where the DNA matches it firmly. Not every row has a clone size; where given, it reads once, few, many or a size class.

>TRBV29-1|.|TRBJ2-1|.
TGCAGCGTTGAAGGGAGGTCCTACAATGAGCAATTCTTC
CSVEGRSYNEQFF
>TRBV6-1|.|TRBJ1-5|.
TGTGCCAGCAGTGAAATCGGGGCGAGTCAGCCCCAGCGTTTT
CASSEIGASQPQRF
>TRBV11-3|once|TRBJ2-3|.
TGTGCCAGCAGCCACTCTGTGGGGTCCACAGATACGCACTATTTT
CASSHSVGSTDTHYF
>TRBV14|.|TRBJ2-1|.
TGTGCCAGCAGCCTTGGGGGAGCGTTTAATGAGCAGTTCTTC
CASSLGGAFNEQFF
>TRBV30|few|TRBJ1-6|.
TGTGCCTGGAGTTTACCAGGGCCTGCCGATTCACCCCTCCACTTT
CAWSLPGPADSPLHF
>TRBV6-2/TRBV6-3|.|TRBJ2-1|.
TGCGCCAGCAGTCTCCCTCGTCCAGGCTACAATGAGCAGTTCTTC
CASSLPRPGYNEQFF
>TRBV11-1|.|TRBJ2-7|.
TGTGCCAGCTGCTTAGCCGGGACTGTAACCTATGAGCAGTACTTC
CASCLAGTVTYEQYF
>TRBV6-1|once|TRBJ2-2|.
TGTGCCAACATGCGCTTTTTGACAGTGAACACCGGGGAGCTGTTTTTT
CANMRFLTVNTGELFF
>TRBV4-2|many|TRBJ2-7|.
TGTGCCAGCAGCCAAACTCTGTCAAGCTACGAGCAGTACTTC
CASSQTLSSYEQYF
>TRBV4-1|.|TRBJ2-1|TRBD2
TGCGCCAGCAACCAAGGAACTAGCGATTACAATGAGCAGTTTTTC
CASNQGTSDYNEQFF
>TRBV6-2/TRBV6-3|many|TRBJ1-2|.
TGTGCCAGCAGCCACACCGGAATCTATGGCTACACCTTC
CASSHTGIYGYTF
>TRBV20-1|many|TRBJ1-1|.
TGCAGTGCTAGAGACCGGGGCCGCACTGAAGCTTTCTTT
CSARDRGRTEAFF
>TRBV20-1|.|TRBJ2-2|.
TGCAGTGCTACGAGGGGTTCTCTAGATGGCGGGGAGCTGTTTTTT
CSATRGSLDGGELFF
>TRBV5-6|.|TRBJ1-1|.
TGTGCCAGCAGCTTGCTCGGGAACACTGAGGCTTTCTTT
CASSLLGNTEAFF
>TRBV5-1|few|TRBJ1-1|TRBD1
TGCGCCAGCAGCTTTTCGACCAGGGGGCGGGGGAACACTGAAGCTTTCTTT
CASSFSTRGRGNTEAFF
>TRBV12-3/TRBV12-4|.|TRBJ2-7|TRBD2
TGTGCCAGCCAGGGTCGGGAGGAGTCCTACGAGCAGTATTTC
CASQGREESYEQYF
>TRBV20-1|.|TRBJ1-6|TRBD1
TGCAGTGCTAGAGATCACAGGACAGGGCGGAGTTCACCGTTCCACTTT
CSARDHRTGRSSPFHF
>TRBV6-5|many|TRBJ2-1|.
TGTGCCAGCAAGCTAGATGGGTCCTACAATGAGCAGTTCTTC
CASKLDGSYNEQFF
>TRBV20-1|once|TRBJ1-6|TRBD1
TGCAGTGCTAGTGAAGACAGGGGATTTTCACCCCTCCAATTT
CSASEDRGFSPLQF
>TRBV7-2|few|TRBJ1-2|.
TGTGCCAGCAGCTTAGTCGGACGGACCATCTATGGCTACACCTTC
CASSLVGRTIYGYTF
>TRBV6-5|.|TRBJ2-7|.
TGTGCCAGCACTCCAGAGTTCAGGCTATGGTACGAGCAGTACTTC
CASTPEFRLWYEQYF
>TRBV11-2|.|TRBJ2-1|.
TGTGCCAGCAGTTTCCTAGGCGAATACAATGAGCAGTTCTTC
CASSFLGEYNEQFF
>TRBV20-1|.|TRBJ1-1|.
TGCAGTGCCCCATTAGAGGGGGGCGTGGATACTAAAGCTTTCTTT
CSAPLEGGVDTKAFF